The 10 T cell receptor beta chains given below trace back to one sample, sequenced in a study of T cell changes during pregnancy in multiple sclerosis. Using immunoSEQ multiplex PCR, the repertoire was profiled, and TCRdb retains in-frame clones only, with some absent. The table has about 94,000 clones, approximately 93% seen once. The sample consisted of peripheral blood, taken after pregnancy. These receptors all stem from a female donor with multiple sclerosis, enrolled in a pregnancy study.

The V gene is TRBV18, the J gene TRBJ2-5; D might be TRBD2 (5 bases). Trimming removed 5 bases from V and 5 bases from J, with 18 bases in between. The CDR3 runs 15 residues. In germline, CDR1 is KGHSH, CDR2 LQKENI. The CDR3 loop is CASSAVPGELETQYF. In nucleotides, the CDR3 is TGTGCCAGCTCAGCGGTCCCCGGGGAATTGGAGACCCAGTACTTC.

This clone showed up just once. The rearrangement uses TRBV19 and TRBJ2-2, with D perhaps matching TRBD1 (6 bases). Germline V gene data show CDR1 as LNHDA and CDR2 as SQIVND (reference sequence). Trimming stripped 5 bases from V and 4 bases from J, with 14 bases between. The CDR3 runs 15 residues. This chain's CDR3 is CASSLRGLGTGELFF. Here the CDR3 DNA reads TGTGCCAGTAGTCTCAGGGGTTTGGGCACCGGGGAGCTGTTTTTT.

This rearrangement joins TRBV5-1 to TRBJ2-3, with 10 bases aligning to TRBD2. CDR1 and CDR2 (germline): SGHRS, YFSETQ. J was trimmed by 2 bases and V by 7 bases; bases with no gene match: 4. This CDR3 region has 14 residues. CDR3 region: CASVGLAATDTQYF. CDR3 nucleotides: TGCGCCAGCGTCGGACTAGCGGCCACAGATACGCAGTATTTT. The full variable domain, its missing parts supplied by reference TRBV5-1 and TRBJ2-3, is KAGVTQTPRYLIKTRGQQVTLSCSPISGHRSVSWYQQTPGQGLQFLFEYFSETQRNKGNFPGRFSGRQFSNSRSEMNVSTLELGDSALYLCASVGLAATDTQYFGPGTRLTVL.

The chain recombines TRBV6-6 with TRBJ2-1; TRBD1 might be the D (6 bases). Germline lookup yields CDR1 MNHNY and CDR2 SVGAGI (reference sequence). Trimming pared 0 bases from V and 7 bases from J, leaving 10 bases between. This CDR3 is built from 14 residues. This chain's CDR3 is CASSYSAQGNEQFF. Written as DNA, the CDR3 is TGTGCCAGCAGTTACTCGGCCCAGGGGAATGAGCAGTTCTTC.

CDR3 nucleotide sequence: TGTGTCAGAAGCTCCCCAGGCCGGGATTCCTCCAGAGATACGCAGTATTTT. It codes for CVRSSPGRDSSRDTQYF. This rearrangement joins TRBV7-5 to TRBJ2-3; the table assigns TRBD2, which was not confirmed against the DNA. TRBV7-5 is a listed pseudogene. The CDR3 is 17 amino acids.

The V and J genes are TRBV18 and TRBJ2-3, with 11 bases matching TRBD2. Per the germline V gene, CDR1 is KGHSH and CDR2 is LQKENI. The ends lost 6 bases at V and 0 bases at J; junction bases unmatched: 5. The CDR3 extends over 16 amino acids. The CDR3, as DNA: TGTGCCAGCTCCCCTAGGACTAGCGGGAGCACAGATACGCAGTATTTT. Translation: CASSPRTSGSTDTQYF.

This chain links TRBV29-1 with TRBJ1-2, with no clear D. The CDR3 extends over 12 amino acids. V was pared by 4 bases and J by 6 bases, with 12 bases between. Germline V lookup: CDR1 SQVTM, CDR2 ANQGSEA. The CDR3 DNA reads TGCAGCGTTGGATCGGGTCAACATGGCTACACCTTC. Amino acids: CSVGSGQHGYTF.

V gene TRBV7-2 combines with J gene TRBJ1-2; 10 bases are shared with TRBD1. Trimming at V came to 0 bases and at J to 8 bases, leaving 12 bases not matched to a gene. Germline lookup yields CDR1 SGHTA and CDR2 FQGNSA. The CDR3 is made up of 17 amino acids. CDR3: CASSLAPGTGEGSGYTF. CDR3 in DNA: TGTGCCAGCAGCTTAGCCCCTGGGACAGGGGAGGGTTCAGGCTACACCTTC.

The rearrangement joins TRBV30 to TRBJ1-1; TRBD1 matches 10 bases. With 5 bases clipped from V and 4 bases from J, the junction kept 1 base outside the gene matches. The CDR3 sequence is 12 residues long. Germline values: CDR1 GTSNPN, CDR2 SVGIG (reference sequence). CDR3 amino acids: CAWGQGVTEAFF. DNA for the CDR3: TGTGCCTGGGGACAGGGGGTCACTGAAGCTTTCTTT.

V usage is TRBV6-1 and J usage is TRBJ2-1; 7 bases line up with TRBD2. The length of the CDR3 is 14 residues. The junction had 3 bases not matched to a gene; V was cut back by 6 bases and J by 1 base. Germline CDR1 is MNHNS and CDR2 is SASEGT. CDR3 DNA sequence: TGTGCCAGCAGCCTAGCGGCTTCCTACAATGAGCAGTTCTTC. Protein product: CASSLAASYNEQFF.